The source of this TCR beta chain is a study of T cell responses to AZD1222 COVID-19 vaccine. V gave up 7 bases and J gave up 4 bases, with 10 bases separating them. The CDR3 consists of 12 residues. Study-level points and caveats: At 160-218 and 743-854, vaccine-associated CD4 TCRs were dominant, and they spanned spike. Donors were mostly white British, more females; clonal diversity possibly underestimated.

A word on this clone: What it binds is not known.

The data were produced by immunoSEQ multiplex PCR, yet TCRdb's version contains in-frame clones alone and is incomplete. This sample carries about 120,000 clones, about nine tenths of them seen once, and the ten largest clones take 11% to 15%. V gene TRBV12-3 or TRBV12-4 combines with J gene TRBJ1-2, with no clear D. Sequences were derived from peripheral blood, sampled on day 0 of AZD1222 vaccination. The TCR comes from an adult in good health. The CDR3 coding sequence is TGTGCCAGCACTGGAAGACTCTATGGCTACACCTTC. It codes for CASTGRLYGYTF.